Below are 20 T cell receptor beta chains sequenced from a single sample in a study of T cells in Graves' hyperthyroidism and ophthalmopathy (dated by TCRdb to the late 2010s). The method behind the library was multiplex PCR. Sequenced on an Illumina HiSeq 2000. The TCR beta CDR3 regions were amplified from RNA transcripts. The TCR CDR3 was subjected to a first round of RT-PCR using the HTBI primer set and the Qiagen OneStep RT-PCR kit. TCRdb reworked the public reads: Q25 trimming with fastp, MiXCR clone assembly, productive beta chains retained. Rows with a matching CDR3 protein are joined into one entry that keeps the most common DNA and genes. The sample has roughly 570,000 distinct CDR3 sequences on record, just over 45% of them singletons. Around 17% of the sample is held by the ten biggest clonotypes. The sample was peripheral blood or thyroid tissue (not recorded which). Every receptor here comes from an adult woman with Graves' disease, either hyperthyroidism or ophthalmopathy (not recorded which).

V is TRBV10-3 and J is TRBJ2-7; possibly TRBD2 for D (5 bases). The CDR3 sequence is 15 residues long. Germline CDR1 and CDR2: ENHRY and SYGVKD. V was shortened by 0 bases and J by 2 bases, with 11 bases between the two germline ends. DNA of the CDR3: TGTGCCATCAGTGAGTCCTTGCGGAGGACCTACGAGCAGTACTTC. Translation gives CAISESLRRTYEQYF.

V usage is TRBV10-3 and J usage is TRBJ1-2; D gene unclear. CDR3 length: 14 amino acids. The germline V gene has CDR1 ENHRY and CDR2 SYGVKD. The ends were cut back, 8 bases at V and 10 bases at J, with 23 bases in the middle. The CDR3 region has the DNA TGTGCCATCGCCTCCTCCGGCTCCGCGAATGACTACACCTTC. As protein: CAIASSGSANDYTF.

The rearrangement joins TRBV5-1 to TRBJ2-6; D possibly corresponds to TRBD2 (5 bases). Germline CDR1 SGHRS, CDR2 YFSETQ. The CDR3 is 15 amino acids. V shed 4 bases and J shed 2 bases, with 10 bases lying between them. For the CDR3, the DNA is TGCGCCAGCAGCCCCGGGAAGACTGGGGCCAACGTCCTGACTTTC. It translates to CASSPGKTGANVLTF. Combining the CDR3 with reference TRBV5-1 and TRBJ2-6 gives the whole variable domain KAGVTQTPRYLIKTRGQQVTLSCSPISGHRSVSWYQQTPGQGLQFLFEYFSETQRNKGNFPGRFSGRQFSNSRSEMNVSTLELGDSALYLCASSPGKTGANVLTFGAGSRLTVL.

This clonotype was detected many times. The chain joins TRBV5-1 to TRBJ2-5, with 9 bases fitting TRBD2. Germline V gene data show CDR1 as SGHRS and CDR2 as YFSETQ. The V and J ends lost 4 bases and 3 bases, in that order; junction bases with no gene match: 10. The CDR3 is 16 residues long. The CDR3 region is CASSRSSSGTKETQYF. The CDR3 DNA follows: TGCGCCAGCAGCCGCTCTTCTAGCGGGACAAAAGAGACCCAGTACTTC.

CDR3 coding DNA: TGTGCCAGCAACCCTTGGGCAGACAACACTGAAGCTTTCTTT. This translates into CASNPWADNTEAFF. This rearrangement joins TRBV7-9 to TRBJ1-1; no definite D call. The germline V and J ends were trimmed by 7 bases and 2 bases, with 14 bases remaining between them. The CDR3 runs 14 residues. Germline V lookup: CDR1 SEHNR, CDR2 FQNEAQ (reference sequence).

This chain uses TRBV2 with TRBJ1-6; D unresolved. Trimming shortened V by 8 bases and J by 10 bases, and 12 bases separated the two germline ends. This CDR3 has 12 amino acids. Germline CDR1 reads SNHLY; CDR2 reads FYNNEI. CDR3 sequence reads: CASPGIRSPLHF. CDR3 nucleotide sequence: TGTGCCAGCCCTGGGATTCGATCACCCCTCCACTTT.

In its sample, this clonotype was seen many times. The chain joins TRBV6-2 or TRBV6-3 to TRBJ1-2, with D unclear. V dropped 2 bases and J dropped 5 bases, with 9 bases sitting between them. The CDR3 is 13 residues long. Germline V gene lookup returns CDR1 MNHEY and CDR2 SVGEGT. The CDR3 reads CASSYGRRYGYTF. DNA of the CDR3: TGTGCCAGCAGTTACGGGAGGAGGTATGGCTACACCTTC.

This clonotype was detected many times. The rearrangement uses TRBV10-3 and TRBJ1-6, with TRBD1 as a possible D gene (5 bases). Germline-derived CDR1 and CDR2 are ENHRY and SYGVKD. The CDR3 has 14 amino acids. Trimming stripped 3 bases from V and 5 bases from J, with 8 bases between. The CDR3, as DNA: TGTGCCATCAGTGACCCCAGGGATAATTCACCCCTCCACTTT. Translated, it gives CAISDPRDNSPLHF.

The V and J genes are TRBV7-2 and TRBJ2-7; D tentatively fits TRBD1 or TRBD2 (5 bases each). The germline V gene has CDR1 SGHTA and CDR2 FQGNSA. This CDR3 contains 13 residues. V shed 3 bases and J shed 7 bases, with 13 bases lying between them. CDR3 bases: TGTGCCAGCAGCTTCCCCGGGACGGGGGAGCAGTACTTC. It encodes CASSFPGTGEQYF.

This sequence joins TRBV7-9 and TRBJ1-6; TRBD1 aligns across 7 bases. V lost 3 bases, J lost 9 bases, and 8 bases stayed unmatched. This CDR3 comprises 15 residues. In germline, CDR1 is SEHNR, CDR2 FQNEAQ (reference sequence). The DNA of the CDR3 is TGTGCCAGCAGCTTTACGACAGGGAAGGGTTCACCCCTCCACTTT. It specifies CASSFTTGKGSPLHF.

In its sample, this clonotype was seen many times. This rearrangement joins TRBV14 to TRBJ1-6; TRBD1 is a possible D gene (5 bases). The germline gives CDR1 SGHDN, CDR2 FVKESK. The CDR3 has 14 residues. V was shortened by 0 bases and J by 8 bases, with 8 bases between the two germline ends. In DNA form, the CDR3 reads TGTGCCAGCAGCCAAGATAGAGGGGATTCACCCCTCCACTTT. It is translated as CASSQDRGDSPLHF.

The chain combines TRBV24-1 with TRBJ2-3; 8 nucleotides align to TRBD2. The germline V gene has CDR1 KGHDR and CDR2 SFDVKD. CDR3 length: 18 amino acids. Trimming cost V 4 bases and J 2 bases; bases outside gene matches: 13. The CDR3 region is CATSDPRLAGIDTDTQYF. DNA for the CDR3: TGTGCCACCAGTGACCCCCGGCTAGCGGGTATAGACACAGATACGCAGTATTTT.

There are a few counts of this clonotype. The chain is built from TRBV27 and TRBJ2-7, with TRBD1 matching 9 bases. This CDR3 region has 15 residues. Germline CDR1 MNHEY, CDR2 SMNVEV (reference sequence). V dropped 1 base and J dropped 3; count of bases not matched to a gene: 4. CDR3 region: CASSLFGTGIYEQYF. DNA for the CDR3: TGTGCCAGCAGTTTATTCGGGACAGGGATCTACGAGCAGTACTTC.

This clonotype was picked up many times. The V call is TRBV7-2, the J call TRBJ2-5; a weak D match, TRBD2 (6 bases). Looked up from germline, CDR1 is SGHTA and CDR2 is FQGNSA. Between the trimmed V and J ends, which lost 1 base and 3 bases, there was a span of 24 bases. The CDR3 consists of 19 residues. The CDR3 here is CASSLETDTWGRTKETQYF. The CDR3 DNA follows: TGTGCCAGCAGCTTAGAAACAGACACCTGGGGGAGGACGAAAGAGACCCAGTACTTC.

In its sample, this clonotype was seen many times. The V gene is TRBV10-3, the J gene TRBJ2-7; D possibly corresponds to TRBD2 (6 bases). Germline CDR1 is ENHRY and CDR2 is SYGVKD. The V and J ends lost 4 bases and 5 bases respectively, with 24 bases between them. The CDR3 sequence is 17 residues long. In DNA form, the CDR3 reads TGTGCCATCAGTGGGGGGGAGCGCGGGGTGGTAGGGGACGAGCAGTACTTC. Translating gives CAISGGERGVVGDEQYF.

V is TRBV2 and J is TRBJ1-1; TRBD1 matches at 7 bases. The CDR3 length is 14 residues. In germline, CDR1 is SNHLY, CDR2 FYNNEI. J lost 2 bases, V lost 7 bases, and 7 bases had no gene match. CDR3 in amino acids: CASTPRQGNTEAFF. The CDR3, as DNA: TGTGCCAGCACCCCTAGACAGGGAAACACTGAAGCTTTCTTT.

The chain carries TRBV6-1 and TRBJ2-7, with D perhaps matching TRBD1 (6 bases). This CDR3 has 12 residues. Germline lookup yields CDR1 MNHNS and CDR2 SASEGT. Deletions cut 5 bases from V and 5 bases from J, with 10 bases between. The DNA for the CDR3 is TGTGCCAGCAGTCAGTGGGACAACGAGCAGTACTTC. Protein sequence: CASSQWDNEQYF.

To note about this clonotype: Possible read error: a much larger clone is one base away. V is TRBV7-2 and J is TRBJ2-7; 11 bases are shared with TRBD2. CDR1 is SGHTA, CDR2 FQGNSA, per germline. After removal of 5 bases from V and 2 bases from J, the junction contained 5 bases not matched to a gene. CDR3 size: 15 residues. The CDR3 region is CASSPSSGRTYEQYF. Here the CDR3 DNA reads TGTGCCAGCAGCCCCTCTAGCGGGAGGACCTACGAGCAGTACTTC.

V and J are TRBV25-1 and TRBJ2-7; 7 positions agree with TRBD1. CDR3 length: 14 amino acids. V dropped 6 bases and J dropped 7; count of bases not matched to a gene: 12. The germline CDR1 and CDR2 sequences are MGHDK and SYGVNS. Here the CDR3 reads CASSSTGYPGEQYF. CDR3 coding DNA: TGTGCCAGCAGCTCGACAGGGTACCCCGGGGAGCAGTACTTC.

This clonotype appeared a few times. The chain links TRBV2 to TRBJ1-2, with a weak D call TRBD1 (5 bases). CDR1 is SNHLY and CDR2 is FYNNEI in the germline V gene. The CDR3 length is 19 residues. Between the trimmed V and J ends, which lost 2 bases and 8 bases, there was a span of 30 bases. The CDR3 protein is CASSESRTLNPGPAGGYTF. CDR3 sequence (DNA): TGTGCCAGCAGTGAATCCCGAACCCTAAACCCGGGGCCAGCGGGCGGCTACACCTTC.